These T cell receptor beta chains were read from a single sample in a study of cytomegalovirus exposure and HLA in healthy donors. The repertoire was sequenced with immunoSEQ multiplex PCR; TCRdb's copy has only in-frame clones and lacks some. The table lists around 140,000 clones. The specimen was PBMCs. These receptors all stem from a middle-aged woman in good health and CMV-seropositive. CDR3s include the opening cysteine and the closing phenylalanine or tryptophan. A D gene is named only where the DNA matches it firmly.

v_call: TRBV9
j_call: TRBJ2-1
d_call: TRBD2
cdr3_aa: CASSARGLAEFYNEQFF
cdr3_nt: TGTGCCAGCAGCGCGAGGGGACTAGCGGAATTTTACAATGAGCAGTTCTTC

v_call: TRBV6-4
j_call: TRBJ2-3
d_call: .
cdr3_aa: CASSEAGDADTQYF
cdr3_nt: TGTGCCAGCAGTGAGGCAGGGGATGCGGATACGCAGTATTTT

v_call: TRBV2
j_call: TRBJ2-2
d_call: TRBD2
cdr3_aa: CASSDPTSGYTGELFF
cdr3_nt: TGTGCCAGCAGTGACCCCACTAGCGGATACACCGGGGAGCTGTTTTTT

v_call: TRBV28
j_call: TRBJ2-7
d_call: TRBD1
cdr3_aa: CASSRGQGYEQYF
cdr3_nt: TGTGCCAGCAGTAGGGGACAGGGCTACGAGCAGTACTTC

v_call: TRBV28
j_call: TRBJ1-1
d_call: TRBD1
cdr3_aa: CASSFRSGQGRAEAFF
cdr3_nt: TGTGCCAGCAGTTTCAGGTCGGGACAGGGTAGGGCTGAAGCTTTCTTT

v_call: TRBV5-4
j_call: TRBJ2-2
d_call: .
cdr3_aa: CASSLAGALAGELFF
cdr3_nt: TGTGCCAGCAGCTTGGCAGGGGCATTGGCCGGGGAGCTGTTTTTT

v_call: TRBV5-1
j_call: TRBJ2-3
d_call: TRBD1
cdr3_aa: CASSLAFVRSGQKRPDTQYF
cdr3_nt: TGCGCCAGCAGCTTGGCATTCGTTAGGTCGGGACAGAAGAGGCCAGATACGCAGTATTTT

v_call: TRBV30
j_call: TRBJ2-7
d_call: TRBD2
cdr3_aa: CAWTAGAGEQYF
cdr3_nt: TGTGCCTGGACCGCGGGAGCAGGCGAGCAGTACTTC

v_call: TRBV7-8
j_call: TRBJ1-1
d_call: .
cdr3_aa: CASSLWPGASTEAFF
cdr3_nt: TGCGCCAGCAGCTTGTGGCCTGGGGCCTCCACTGAAGCTTTCTTT

v_call: TRBV5-1
j_call: TRBJ1-1
d_call: .
cdr3_aa: CASSLLRGGDTEAFF
cdr3_nt: TGCGCCAGCAGCTTGTTAAGAGGGGGTGACACTGAAGCTTTCTTT

v_call: TRBV29-1
j_call: TRBJ2-7
d_call: TRBD1
cdr3_aa: CSVLTGYEQYF
cdr3_nt: TGCAGCGTACTGACAGGGTACGAGCAGTACTTC

v_call: TRBV2
j_call: TRBJ1-6
d_call: .
cdr3_aa: CASSAAPFNLHF
cdr3_nt: TGTGCCAGCAGTGCCGCGCCTTTTAACCTCCACTTT

v_call: TRBV2
j_call: TRBJ1-2
d_call: TRBD1
cdr3_aa: CASSGTGGTNYGYTF
cdr3_nt: TGTGCCAGCAGTGGGACAGGGGGTACTAACTATGGCTACACCTTC

v_call: TRBV5-1
j_call: TRBJ1-1
d_call: .
cdr3_aa: CASSPREGGNTEAFF
cdr3_nt: TGCGCCAGCAGCCCTCGGGAAGGGGGGAACACTGAAGCTTTCTTT

v_call: TRBV19
j_call: TRBJ1-5
d_call: TRBD1
cdr3_aa: CASSTKQGGNQPQHF
cdr3_nt: TGTGCCAGTAGTACTAAACAGGGGGGCAATCAGCCCCAGCATTTT

v_call: TRBV19
j_call: TRBJ2-3
d_call: .
cdr3_aa: CASSPGLGGDTQYF
cdr3_nt: TGTGCCAGTAGTCCGGGCCTCGGAGGAGATACGCAGTATTTT

v_call: TRBV7-8
j_call: TRBJ1-3
d_call: .
cdr3_aa: CASSFARGSGNTIYF
cdr3_nt: TGTGCCAGCAGCTTCGCTAGGGGTTCTGGAAACACCATATATTTT

v_call: TRBV6-5
j_call: TRBJ1-1
d_call: .
cdr3_aa: CASLLGGAVTEAFF
cdr3_nt: TGTGCCAGTCTATTAGGTGGGGCCGTCACTGAAGCTTTCTTT

v_call: TRBV6-5
j_call: TRBJ1-5
d_call: .
cdr3_aa: CASSFGATNQPQHF
cdr3_nt: TGTGCCAGCAGTTTTGGGGCCACCAATCAGCCCCAGCATTTT

v_call: TRBV10-3
j_call: TRBJ2-7
d_call: TRBD1
cdr3_aa: CATEGTGTTYEQYF
cdr3_nt: TGTGCCACCGAGGGGACAGGGACGACCTACGAGCAGTACTTC

v_call: TRBV7-2
j_call: TRBJ2-7
d_call: .
cdr3_aa: CASSGTGVTYEQYF
cdr3_nt: TGTGCCAGCAGCGGGACTGGGGTTACCTACGAGCAGTACTTC

v_call: TRBV28
j_call: TRBJ2-5
d_call: .
cdr3_aa: CASSHNRVPETQYF
cdr3_nt: TGTGCCAGCAGCCATAACAGGGTTCCAGAGACCCAGTACTTC

v_call: TRBV28
j_call: TRBJ1-1
d_call: .
cdr3_aa: CASSLIPTQDTEAFF
cdr3_nt: TGTGCCAGCAGTTTAATTCCGACTCAAGACACTGAAGCTTTCTTT

v_call: TRBV15
j_call: TRBJ2-7
d_call: TRBD2
cdr3_aa: CATSRDGLAGENYEQYF
cdr3_nt: TGTGCCACCAGCAGAGATGGTCTGGCGGGAGAAAACTACGAGCAGTACTTC

v_call: TRBV4-1
j_call: TRBJ1-2
d_call: .
cdr3_aa: CASSQGTVYGYTF
cdr3_nt: TGCGCCAGCAGCCAAGGAACGGTCTATGGCTACACCTTC

v_call: TRBV28
j_call: TRBJ2-2
d_call: TRBD2
cdr3_aa: CASSGGLAEYTGELFF
cdr3_nt: TGTGCCAGCAGTGGCGGACTAGCGGAGTACACCGGGGAGCTGTTTTTT

v_call: TRBV10-3
j_call: TRBJ1-3
d_call: .
cdr3_aa: CAISSRQPGASGNTIYF
cdr3_nt: TGTGCCATCAGTTCCCGGCAACCGGGAGCTTCTGGAAACACCATATATTTT

v_call: TRBV9
j_call: TRBJ2-1
d_call: TRBD2
cdr3_aa: CASSRVGTSGMDEQFF
cdr3_nt: TGTGCCAGCAGCCGAGTTGGGACTAGCGGGATGGATGAGCAGTTCTTC

v_call: TRBV6-5
j_call: TRBJ2-7
d_call: TRBD1
cdr3_aa: CASSYSRDRTYEQYF
cdr3_nt: TGTGCCAGCAGTTACTCCCGGGACAGAACCTACGAGCAGTACTTC

v_call: TRBV30
j_call: TRBJ1-1
d_call: .
cdr3_aa: CAWSVLPGTEAFF
cdr3_nt: TGTGCCTGGAGTGTCCTCCCGGGCACTGAAGCTTTCTTT

v_call: TRBV29-1
j_call: TRBJ2-5
d_call: TRBD2
cdr3_aa: CSVAGTSGRILQETQYF
cdr3_nt: TGCAGCGTTGCCGGGACTAGCGGGAGGATCCTACAAGAGACCCAGTACTTC

v_call: TRBV19
j_call: TRBJ1-1
d_call: .
cdr3_aa: CASSIIGPGEAFF
cdr3_nt: TGTGCCAGTAGTATCATAGGGCCGGGGGAAGCTTTCTTT

v_call: TRBV27
j_call: TRBJ1-2
d_call: TRBD1
cdr3_aa: CASSNPGQGKYGYTF
cdr3_nt: TGTGCCAGCAGCAATCCCGGACAGGGGAAGTATGGCTACACCTTC